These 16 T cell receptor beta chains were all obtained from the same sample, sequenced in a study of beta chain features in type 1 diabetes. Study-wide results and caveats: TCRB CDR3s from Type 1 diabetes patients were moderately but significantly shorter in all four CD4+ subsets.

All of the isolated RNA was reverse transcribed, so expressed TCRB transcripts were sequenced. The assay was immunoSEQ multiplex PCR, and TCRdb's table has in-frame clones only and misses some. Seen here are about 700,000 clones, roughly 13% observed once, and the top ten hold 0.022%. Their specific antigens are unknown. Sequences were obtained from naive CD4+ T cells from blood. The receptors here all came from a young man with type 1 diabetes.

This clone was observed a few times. This CDR3 reads CASRTRRGTEAFF. As DNA, the CDR3 is TGTGCCAGCAGGACCCGCCGTGGAACTGAAGCTTTCTTT. V usage is TRBV7-9 and J usage is TRBJ1-1; D not certain. This CDR3 contains 13 residues. The V end was cut by 6 bases, the J end by 5 bases, with 13 bases between. Germline lookup yields CDR1 SEHNR and CDR2 FQNEAQ (reference sequence).

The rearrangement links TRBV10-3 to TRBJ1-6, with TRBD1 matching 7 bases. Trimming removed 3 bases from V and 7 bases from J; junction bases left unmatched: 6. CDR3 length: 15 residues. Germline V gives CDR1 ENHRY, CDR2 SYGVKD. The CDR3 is CAISDPGTANSPLHF. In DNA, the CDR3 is TGTGCCATCAGTGATCCAGGGACAGCCAATTCACCCCTCCACTTT.

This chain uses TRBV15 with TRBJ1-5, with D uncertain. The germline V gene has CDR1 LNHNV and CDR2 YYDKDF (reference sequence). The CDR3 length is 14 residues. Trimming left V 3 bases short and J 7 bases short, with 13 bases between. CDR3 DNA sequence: TGTGCCACCAGCAGGGGTGGGGAAGGCCAGCCCCAGCATTTT. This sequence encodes CATSRGGEGQPQHF.

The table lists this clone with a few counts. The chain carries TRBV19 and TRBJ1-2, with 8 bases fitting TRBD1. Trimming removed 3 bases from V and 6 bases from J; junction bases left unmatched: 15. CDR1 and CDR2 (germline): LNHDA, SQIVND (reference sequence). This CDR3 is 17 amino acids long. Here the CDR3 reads CASSILGGGQGEDGYTF. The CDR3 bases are TGTGCCAGTAGTATTCTGGGAGGAGGACAGGGTGAGGATGGCTACACCTTC.

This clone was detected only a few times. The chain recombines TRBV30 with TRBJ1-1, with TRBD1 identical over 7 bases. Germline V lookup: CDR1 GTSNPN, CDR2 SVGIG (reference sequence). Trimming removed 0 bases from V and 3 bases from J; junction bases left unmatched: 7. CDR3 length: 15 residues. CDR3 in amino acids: CAWSVRGGWDTEAFF. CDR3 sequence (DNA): TGTGCCTGGAGTGTACGAGGGGGCTGGGACACTGAAGCTTTCTTT.

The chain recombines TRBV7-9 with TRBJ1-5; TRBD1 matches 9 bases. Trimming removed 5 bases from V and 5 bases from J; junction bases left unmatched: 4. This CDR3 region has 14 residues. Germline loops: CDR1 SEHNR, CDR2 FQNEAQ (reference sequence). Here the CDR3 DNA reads TGTGCCAGCAGCCGGGACAGGGCGGATCAGCCCCAGCATTTT. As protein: CASSRDRADQPQHF.

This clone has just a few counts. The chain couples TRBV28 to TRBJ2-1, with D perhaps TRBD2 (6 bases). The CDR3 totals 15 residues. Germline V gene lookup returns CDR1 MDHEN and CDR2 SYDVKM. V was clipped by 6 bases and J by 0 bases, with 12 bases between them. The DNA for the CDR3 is TGTGCCAGCAGCTCCTTCGGGAGCTCCTACAATGAGCAGTTCTTC. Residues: CASSSFGSSYNEQFF. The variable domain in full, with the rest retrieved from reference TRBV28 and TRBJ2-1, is DVKVTQSSRYLVKRTGEKVFLECVQDMDHENMFWYRQDPGLGLRLIYFSYDVKMKEKGDIPEGYSVSREKKERFSLILESASTNQTSMYLCASSSFGSSYNEQFFGPGTRLTVL.

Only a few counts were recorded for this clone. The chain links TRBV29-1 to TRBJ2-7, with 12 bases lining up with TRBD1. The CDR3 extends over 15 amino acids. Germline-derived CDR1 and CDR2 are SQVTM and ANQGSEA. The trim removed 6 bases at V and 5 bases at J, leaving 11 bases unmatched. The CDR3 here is CSVARPGQGANEQYF. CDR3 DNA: TGCAGCGTCGCTCGACCGGGACAGGGGGCGAACGAGCAGTACTTC.

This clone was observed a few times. The CDR3 reads CAGYNSPLHF. The CDR3, as DNA: TGTGCGGGGTATAATTCACCCCTCCACTTT. The chain combines TRBV7-7 with TRBJ1-6; no reliable D call. The CDR3 is 10 amino acids. CDR1 SSHAT and CDR2 FNYEAQ come from the germline V gene (reference sequence).

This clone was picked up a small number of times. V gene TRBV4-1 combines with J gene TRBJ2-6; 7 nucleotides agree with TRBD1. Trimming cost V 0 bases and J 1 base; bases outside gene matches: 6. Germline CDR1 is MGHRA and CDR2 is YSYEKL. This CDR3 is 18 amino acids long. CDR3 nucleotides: TGCGCCAGCAGCCAAGAGTCCTTGGACAGGTCTGGGGCCAACGTCCTGACTTTC. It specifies CASSQESLDRSGANVLTF.

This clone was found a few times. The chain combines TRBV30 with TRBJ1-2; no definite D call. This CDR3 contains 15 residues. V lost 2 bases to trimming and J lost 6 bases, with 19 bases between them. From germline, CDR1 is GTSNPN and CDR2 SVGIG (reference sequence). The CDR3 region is CAWSSRFPVSDGYTF. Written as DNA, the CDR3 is TGTGCCTGGAGTTCCCGCTTCCCTGTCTCGGATGGCTACACCTTC. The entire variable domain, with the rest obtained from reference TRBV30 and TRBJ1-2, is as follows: SQTIHQWPATLVQPVGSPLSLECTVEGTSNPNLYWYRQAAGRGLQLLFYSVGIGQISSEVPQNLSASRPQDRQFILSSKKLLLSDSGFYLCAWSSRFPVSDGYTFGSGTRLTVV.

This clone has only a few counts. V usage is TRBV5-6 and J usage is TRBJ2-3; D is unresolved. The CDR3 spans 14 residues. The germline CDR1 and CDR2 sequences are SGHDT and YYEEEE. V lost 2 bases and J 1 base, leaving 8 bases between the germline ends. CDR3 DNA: TGTGCCAGCAGCTTCAGCCGCGGCACAGATACGCAGTATTTT. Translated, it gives CASSFSRGTDTQYF.

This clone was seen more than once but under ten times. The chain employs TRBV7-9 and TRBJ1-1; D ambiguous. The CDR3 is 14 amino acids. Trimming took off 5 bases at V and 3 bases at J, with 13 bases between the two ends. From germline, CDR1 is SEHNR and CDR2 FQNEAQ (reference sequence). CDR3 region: CASSRNIGDTEAFF. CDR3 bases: TGTGCCAGCAGCCGAAACATCGGTGACACTGAAGCTTTCTTT.

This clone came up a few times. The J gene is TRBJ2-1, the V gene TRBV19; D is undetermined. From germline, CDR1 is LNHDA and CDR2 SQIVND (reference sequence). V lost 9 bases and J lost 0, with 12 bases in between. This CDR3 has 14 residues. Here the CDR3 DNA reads TGTGCCAGCGCCCCAGTGAGCTCCTACAATGAGCAGTTCTTC. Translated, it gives CASAPVSSYNEQFF.

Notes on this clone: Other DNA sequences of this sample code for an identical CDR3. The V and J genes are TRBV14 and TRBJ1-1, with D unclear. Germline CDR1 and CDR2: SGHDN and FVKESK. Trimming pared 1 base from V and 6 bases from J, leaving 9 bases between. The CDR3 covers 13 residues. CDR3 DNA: TGTGCCAGCAGCCAAGCCGGCGGGGCTGAAGCTTTCTTT. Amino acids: CASSQAGGAEAFF.

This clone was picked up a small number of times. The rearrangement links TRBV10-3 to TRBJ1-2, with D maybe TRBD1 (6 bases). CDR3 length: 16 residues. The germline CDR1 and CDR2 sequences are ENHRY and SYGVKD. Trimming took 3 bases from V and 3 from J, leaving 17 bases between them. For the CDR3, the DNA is TGTGCCATCAGTGACTCCGGGGGGGCGCCGGACTATGGCTACACCTTC. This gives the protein CAISDSGGAPDYGYTF.